This note documents a single T cell receptor (beta chain) sequence. Germline loops: CDR1 LGHNA, CDR2 YSLEER. V gave up 0 bases and J gave up 2 bases, with 10 bases separating them. CDR3 size: 16 residues. This entry belongs to a study of blood T cell repertoires in COVID-19. The method was immunoSEQ multiplex PCR; TCRdb's version includes in-frame clones alone and lacks a portion of them. The table records fewer than 300,000 clones, around 85% of them present only once. This clonotype was obtained from a human donor with COVID-19, enrolled during active disease. The donor label of this sample is uncertain. The gene calls are TRBV4-3 and TRBJ1-4; D gene unclear. The specimen sequenced was peripheral blood. The CDR3 loop is CASSQERRATNEKLFF. DNA for the CDR3: TGCGCCAGCAGCCAAGAGAGGAGGGCGACTAATGAAAAACTGTTTTTT.